This T cell receptor beta chain was obtained from a study of shared T cell receptors in the human thymus (dated by TCRdb to about 2021). With regard to the full study: The study investigated the way shared, self-reactive T-cell receptor alpha chains are produced in the human thymus.

A few counts support this clone. Its antigen target is currently unknown. No per-base quality is available; no much larger clone lies one base away. V lost 0 bases and J lost 4 bases; the stretch between them is 14 bases long. The CDR3 numbers 17 residues from cysteine through phenylalanine. Kept here is only the CDR3 DNA, which spans 51 bases and is read in frame from base 1. According to the germline V gene, CDR1 reads SGHRS and CDR2 reads YFSETQ. Libraries were prepared through the immunoSEQ multiplex PCR assay. TCRdb limited this immuneACCESS table to in-frame rearrangements with V and J called. A share of clones is missing; checked studies link under half to unresolved V genes, and the rest is unexplained. The sample table contains more than 550,000 clones; only one count was recorded for around 87% of them. The ten most abundant clones make up 0.0094% of the sample. This sample was also put to use in a study of human thymus T cells. That second publication adds: Donors were immunologically healthy infants undergoing open corrective cardiac surgery for congenital heart defects in Finland. The thymus tissue came from surgical resects taken out during corrective cardiac surgery. Biased V and J gene segment usage appeared to be present in both thymic and peripheral blood repertoires. The related research found that thymic TCR repertoires overlapped highly between unrelated individuals. The study characterized TCR alpha and beta repertoires from fewer than ten infant thymus samples and a few related peripheral blood samples. The infant donors were roughly 7 to 244 days old, and the cohort included five or six males and two females. Thymocytes were freed from the tissue by mechanical means and kept at -70 degrees C as pellets of 10-30 million cells. A QIAsymphony instrument was used to extract genomic DNA from the frozen cell pellets. The immunoSEQ multiplex PCR assay was used to amplify the TCRB and TCRAD loci from a standardized amount of quality-controlled genomic DNA. The V(D)J region was spanned by amplicons of a length sufficient to cover the CDR3 and to identify V and J genes. The commercial immunoSEQ service was used to sequence amplicons on an Illumina platform. Primer bias and sequencing errors were corrected using previously described methods, and TCRAD and TCRB definitions followed the IMGT database. immunoSEQ Analyzer 3.0 and VDJTools were used for repertoire analysis, which covered basic statistics, V/J segment usage, diversity estimates, rarefaction and pairwise overlap. Diversity was estimated using the Chao1, ChaoE, Efron-Thisted, Shannon and inverse Simpson indices, and was also estimated on datasets down-sampled to the size of the smallest sample. Repertoire overlap was assessed by strict matching of CDR3 nucleotide sequence, V gene and J gene, and clustering was done by Jaccard-based multidimensional scaling. On average, thymus samples yielded around 810,000 unique TCRB clonotypes, whereas blood samples yielded approximately 84,000.

Sequencing was performed on thymocytes. The chain joins TRBV5-1 to TRBJ1-6, with the D gene call left open. The sequence derives from a boy under two years old with a congenital heart defect. Donor details come from another sample of the same person, matched by shared clones. The CDR3 region has the sequence CASSLVPGGRYNSPLHF. The DNA sequence reads TGCGCCAGCAGCTTGGTTCCGGGTGGGAGGTATAATTCACCCCTCCACTTT. With all but the CDR3 taken from the reference TRBV5-1 and TRBJ1-6 genes, the full variable domain is: KAGVTQTPRYLIKTRGQQVTLSCSPISGHRSVSWYQQTPGQGLQFLFEYFSETQRNKGNFPGRFSGRQFSNSRSEMNVSTLELGDSALYLCASSLVPGGRYNSPLHFGNGTRLTVT.